The 15 T cell receptor beta chains given below trace back to one sample, sequenced in a study of T-cell reconstitution after alpha-beta-depleted transplantation in children. During its preparation, the TCRbeta library received unique molecular identifiers. From the PCR reads, TCRdb called clonotypes with MiXCR, one entry per CDR3 protein. In the table there are fewer than 550,000 distinct CDR3 sequences, around 15% of which are singletons. The input for sequencing was PBMCs, mostly from graft donor cells, taken 360 days after TCRalphabeta/CD19-depleted stem cell transplant. All receptors derive from a boy in the first two years of life who had a stem cell transplant for Wiskott-Aldrich syndrome, so the T cells may come from the graft donor.

This clonotype was recorded a few times. J is TRBJ2-6 and V is TRBV10-3, with 7 bases matching TRBD1. This CDR3 region has 20 residues. J was trimmed by 2 bases and V by 0 bases; bases with no gene match: 13. Germline lookup yields CDR1 ENHRY and CDR2 SYGVKD. The CDR3 region is CAISESGDRPEGTGANVLTF. CDR3 sequence (DNA): TGTGCCATCAGTGAGTCGGGGGACAGACCTGAGGGTACTGGGGCCAACGTCCTGACTTTC.

The V and J genes are TRBV12-3 or TRBV12-4 and TRBJ2-5, with 11 bases that match TRBD2. CDR3 length equals 17 residues. V was pared by 5 bases and J by 1 base, with 9 bases of the junction left unmatched. The CDR3 loop reads CASSPRTSGLTQETQYF. The CDR3 DNA reads as TGTGCCAGCAGTCCCCGGACTAGCGGGTTAACCCAAGAGACCCAGTACTTC.

This clonotype showed up many times. The chain combines TRBV28 with TRBJ2-6, with 9 bases aligning to TRBD2. Germline trimming cut 3 bases from V and 0 bases from J; bases unmatched to any gene: 6. The CDR3 runs to 18 residues. Looked up from germline, CDR1 is MDHEN and CDR2 is SYDVKM. The CDR3 loop is CASSLSLAGHSGANVLTF. Written as DNA, the CDR3 is TGTGCCAGCAGTTTGTCCCTAGCGGGGCACTCTGGGGCCAACGTCCTGACTTTC.

The sample holds a few counts of this clonotype. The gene calls are TRBV5-6 and TRBJ2-2; 12 bases agree with TRBD2. V shed 3 bases and J 4 bases; nucleotides not matched to a gene: 4. This CDR3 has 16 residues. Germline V gene sequence: CDR1 SGHDT, CDR2 YYEEEE. CDR3 loop: CASSSLAGGPTGELFF. CDR3 coding DNA: TGTGCCAGCAGCTCCCTAGCGGGGGGGCCCACCGGGGAGCTGTTTTTT.

This clonotype was counted only a few times. The genes are TRBV11-1 and TRBJ2-1, with 9 bases identical to TRBD1. This CDR3 comprises 20 residues. The junction had 19 bases not matched to a gene; V was cut back by 7 bases and J by 0 bases. Germline V gene sequence: CDR1 SGHAT, CDR2 FQDESV (reference sequence). CDR3 bases: TGTGCCAGCAATGAGCCGGGACAGGGCGTCCCATCGGACTCCTACAATGAGCAGTTCTTC. Translating gives CASNEPGQGVPSDSYNEQFF.

The chain is built from TRBV6-5 and TRBJ1-1, with TRBD1 as a possible D gene (6 bases). Germline-derived CDR1 and CDR2 are MNHEY and SVGAGI. The CDR3 is 14 amino acids. Between the trimmed V and J ends, which lost 2 bases and 10 bases, there was a span of 17 bases. DNA for the CDR3: TGTGCCAGCAGTTACGTTTCGGGGACATCAGGAGCTTTCTTT. This gives the protein CASSYVSGTSGAFF.

This clonotype was seen more than once but under ten times. V is TRBV14 and J is TRBJ2-1; D is unresolved. The CDR3 extends over 15 amino acids. Trimming left V 4 bases short and J 8 bases short, with 18 bases between. Per germline, CDR1 SGHDN and CDR2 FVKESK. The chain's CDR3 is CASSPPASGLYEQFF. CDR3 DNA sequence: TGTGCCAGCAGCCCTCCCGCTAGTGGGCTTTATGAGCAGTTCTTC.

This chain links TRBV5-1 with TRBJ1-5; D is perhaps TRBD1 (6 bases). Trimming shortened V by 2 bases and J by 4 bases, and 13 bases separated the two germline ends. The germline gives CDR1 SGHRS, CDR2 YFSETQ. The CDR3 is 15 amino acids. The DNA of the CDR3 is TGCGCCAGCAGCTTATCCGGGACACCAAATCAGCCCCAGCATTTT. Its protein is CASSLSGTPNQPQHF.

This clonotype was detected a few times. The chain combines TRBV12-3 or TRBV12-4 with TRBJ1-4; D is perhaps TRBD1 (5 bases). This CDR3 has 13 residues. Trimming pared 4 bases from V and 5 bases from J, leaving 8 bases between. CDR3 sequence: CASSSNRNEKLFF. CDR3 sequence (DNA): TGTGCCAGCAGTTCGAACAGGAATGAAAAACTGTTTTTT.

This clonotype was observed a handful of times. This rearrangement joins TRBV4-1 to TRBJ2-7; TRBD1 aligns across 8 bases. The germline V gene encodes CDR1 MGHRA and CDR2 YSYEKL. The CDR3 runs to 19 residues. This chain's CDR3 is CVDSQVGSLSGDRGHEQYF. Written as DNA, the CDR3 is TGCGTTGACAGCCAAGTCGGGTCCCTGTCAGGAGACAGGGGCCACGAGCAGTACTTC.

This clonotype has a handful of counts. V gene TRBV12-3 or TRBV12-4 combines with J gene TRBJ2-2, with D unclear. This CDR3 is 16 amino acids long. Deletions cut 5 bases from V and 4 bases from J, with 17 bases between. The CDR3, as DNA: TGTGCCAGCAGTCCAAGTCCCCCTCTCGGCACCGGGGAGCTGTTTTTT. Amino acid sequence: CASSPSPPLGTGELFF.

V is TRBV18 and J is TRBJ2-7; D unresolved. Between the trimmed V and J ends, which lost 1 base and 7 bases, there was a span of 11 bases. This CDR3 has 13 residues. Germline loops: CDR1 KGHSH, CDR2 LQKENI. The CDR3 coding sequence is TGTGCCAGCTCACCACAAGTTCCGTCTGAGCAGTACTTC. As protein: CASSPQVPSEQYF.

The CDR3 nucleotides read TGTGCCAGCAGCTCAGTCCGGGGAAGCTACAATGAGCAGTTCTTC. Translated: CASSSVRGSYNEQFF. V is TRBV7-2 and J is TRBJ2-1; possibly TRBD2 for D (5 bases). The CDR3 contains 15 residues. Trimming pared 4 bases from V and 3 bases from J, leaving 13 bases between. Germline V gene lookup returns CDR1 SGHTA and CDR2 FQGNSA.

This clonotype came up many times. The chain recombines TRBV6-5 with TRBJ2-5; the D is unclear. Trimming stripped 2 bases from V and 5 bases from J, with 3 bases between. CDR3 size: 11 residues. Germline values: CDR1 MNHEY, CDR2 SVGAGI. CDR3 DNA sequence: TGTGCCAGCAGTTACATGGAGACCCAGTACTTC. This sequence encodes CASSYMETQYF.

This chain uses TRBV9 with TRBJ2-5; tentatively, D is TRBD2 (6 bases). Trimming stripped 0 bases from V and 5 bases from J, with 17 bases between. Germline assignment: CDR1 SGDLS and CDR2 YYNGEE. This CDR3 contains 16 residues. In nucleotides, the CDR3 is TGTGCCAGCAGCGTAGGTGGGAGGATCCCCCAGGAGACCCAGTACTTC. This gives the protein CASSVGGRIPQETQYF.